Sequencing of this T cell receptor (beta chain) was carried out in a study of identical twins. The CDR3 extends over 15 amino acids. The V gene end was trimmed by 5 bases and the J gene end by 4 bases; junction bases not matched to a gene: 7. Germline-derived CDR1 and CDR2 are SGHVS and FQNEAQ. Regarding this clonotype: What it binds is not known.

MiXCR, run by TCRdb on the 5' RACE reads, gives a single entry per CDR3 protein. The sample records a few hundred thousand distinct CDR3 sequences, 6.5% being singletons. Findings and caveats of the study: Twins' excess sharing was less marked for out-of-frame beta sequences.

The same data also contributed to another study, on T cells expressing NK-cell markers. That source reports: Cells sorted as CD3+CD56+NKG2C+, CD3+CD56+NKG2C- and CD3+CD56-NKG2C+ T cells supplied the TCR beta repertoires. Several donors' CD3+CD56-NKG2C+ cells were dominated by the same clonotypes.

The chain has TRBV7-8 and TRBJ1-1; TRBD1 matches at 10 bases. The origin of this receptor is a woman aged 18-35 years in good health. Source material: CD8+ T cells sorted from blood. The CDR3 region is CASSPGTGVATEAFF. In DNA, the CDR3 is TGTGCCAGCAGCCCAGGGACAGGGGTGGCCACTGAAGCTTTCTTT.